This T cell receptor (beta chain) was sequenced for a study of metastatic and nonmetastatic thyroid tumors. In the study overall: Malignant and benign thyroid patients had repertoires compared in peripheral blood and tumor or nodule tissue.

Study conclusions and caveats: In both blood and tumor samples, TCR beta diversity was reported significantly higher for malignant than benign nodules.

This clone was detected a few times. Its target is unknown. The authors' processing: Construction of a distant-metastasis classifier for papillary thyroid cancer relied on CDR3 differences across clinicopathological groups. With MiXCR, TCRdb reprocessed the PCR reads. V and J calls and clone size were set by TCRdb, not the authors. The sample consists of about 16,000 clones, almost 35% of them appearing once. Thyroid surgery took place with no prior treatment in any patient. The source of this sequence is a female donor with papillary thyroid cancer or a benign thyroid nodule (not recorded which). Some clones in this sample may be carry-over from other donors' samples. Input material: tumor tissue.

CDR3 in amino acids: CSAYFTGGNEQFF. DNA of the CDR3: TGCAGTGCATACTTTACAGGGGGCAATGAGCAGTTCTTC. This rearrangement joins TRBV20-1 to TRBJ2-1, with 8 bases matching TRBD1. From germline, CDR1 is DFQATT and CDR2 SNEGSKA (reference sequence). After removal of 6 bases from V and 6 bases from J, the junction contained 7 bases not matched to a gene. This CDR3 region has 13 residues.